Listed here are 3 T cell receptor beta chains from one sample, sequenced in a study of T cell changes during pregnancy in multiple sclerosis (dated by TCRdb to between 2018 and 2020). To prepare the library, the immunoSEQ multiplex PCR assay was applied. Not all clones reach the TCRdb copy of this immuneACCESS table, which keeps in-frame sequences only. Checked studies attribute under half of the gap to unresolved V genes and leave the rest unexplained. The sample table lists about 34,000 clones, 85% to 90% of them with a count of one. The ten top clones hold 4.5% to 5.5% of the sample. Sequencing used CD8+ T cells from peripheral blood mononuclear cells, obtained after pregnancy. The receptors come from a female donor with multiple sclerosis, enrolled in a pregnancy study.

The chain recombines TRBV9 with TRBJ1-1; the match to TRBD1 covers 10 bases. Trimming took 4 bases from V and 4 from J; bases not matched to a gene: 10. Germline CDR1 SGDLS, CDR2 YYNGEE. The CDR3 totals 16 residues. The DNA of the CDR3 is TGTGCCAGCAGCTTTGAGGGACAGGGGTACGTCACTGAAGCTTTCTTT. Residues: CASSFEGQGYVTEAFF.

The V call is TRBV14, the J call TRBJ2-3, with 11 bases aligning to TRBD2. There are 16 residues in the CDR3. Trimming at V came to 2 bases and at J to 2 bases, leaving 3 bases not matched to a gene. Per the germline V gene, CDR1 is SGHDN and CDR2 is FVKESK. CDR3 coding DNA: TGTGCCAGCAGCCAACTAGCGGGGGGTCCCACAGATACGCAGTATTTT. Translated, it gives CASSQLAGGPTDTQYF.

V and J are TRBV7-2 and TRBJ2-5; 16 positions agree with TRBD2. The CDR3 contains 18 residues. The V gene end was trimmed by 3 bases and the J gene end by 5 bases; junction bases not matched to a gene: 9. The germline CDR1 and CDR2 sequences are SGHTA and FQGNSA. The CDR3 sequence: CASSLGLAGGPGYETQYF. The CDR3 DNA is TGTGCCAGCAGCTTGGGACTAGCGGGGGGGCCGGGTTATGAGACCCAGTACTTC.